Shown below are 23 T cell receptor beta chains from a single sample sequenced in a study of identical twins. One entry per CDR3 protein, called by TCRdb with MiXCR from the 5' RACE reads. Here the sample spans about 500,000 distinct CDR3 sequences, 14% being singletons. Another study also made use of these data, one on yellow fever vaccine responses in identical twins.

The sequenced sample was CD4+ T cells sorted from blood. The receptors come from a woman in her late teens or twenties in good health.

This clonotype showed up just a few times. This chain links TRBV15 with TRBJ2-2, with a possible D match to TRBD2 (5 bases). CDR3 size: 16 residues. V lost 3 bases and J lost 3, with 14 bases in between. From germline, CDR1 is LNHNV and CDR2 YYDKDF (reference sequence). The CDR3 DNA follows: TGTGCCACCAGCAGGCAGCGGATAACGGACACCGGGGAGCTGTTTTTT. Its protein product is CATSRQRITDTGELFF.

The rearrangement uses TRBV20-1 and TRBJ2-3; D may correspond to TRBD1 or TRBD2 (6 bases each). Germline loops: CDR1 DFQATT, CDR2 SNEGSKA (reference sequence). Trimming took off 1 base at V and 0 bases at J, with 11 bases between the two ends. CDR3 length: 15 residues. The CDR3 spells CSARGSGASTDTQYF. For the CDR3, the DNA is TGCAGTGCTAGAGGTTCGGGGGCAAGCACAGATACGCAGTATTTT.

This sequence joins TRBV9 and TRBJ1-1; D unresolved. Trimming took 4 bases from V and 5 from J, leaving 12 bases between them. Germline V gene sequence: CDR1 SGDLS, CDR2 YYNGEE. The length of the CDR3 is 13 residues. CDR3 loop: CASSPDISTEAFF. The CDR3 DNA follows: TGTGCCAGCAGCCCCGACATTAGTACTGAAGCTTTCTTT.

The V and J genes are TRBV25-1 and TRBJ2-1, with 14 bases that match TRBD2. J lost 5 bases, V lost 5 bases, and 11 bases had no gene match. The CDR3 sequence is 18 residues long. The V gene's germline CDR1 is MGHDK and CDR2 SYGVNS. The CDR3 DNA is TGTGCCAGCAGTAAGCTGACTAGCGGGAGGGCCGCAGACAATGAGCAGTTCTTC. The encoded protein is CASSKLTSGRAADNEQFF.

This clonotype showed up many times. V usage is TRBV4-3 and J usage is TRBJ2-4; 7 bases map to TRBD1. Germline V gene lookup returns CDR1 LGHNA and CDR2 YSLEER. The J segment lost 0 bases and the V segment lost 2 bases, leaving 16 bases of the junction unmatched. The CDR3 spans 20 residues. CDR3 amino acids: CASSQQVGRQGKLAKNIQYF. In DNA, the CDR3 is TGCGCCAGCAGCCAACAGGTCGGGCGACAGGGCAAACTAGCCAAAAACATTCAGTACTTC.

This clonotype was seen only a few times. The chain recombines TRBV29-1 with TRBJ1-6; unclear D gene. Germline CDR1 SQVTM, CDR2 ANQGSEA. Trimming stripped 6 bases from V and 8 bases from J, with 14 bases between. The CDR3 runs 13 residues. The CDR3 spells CSVRAFGDSPLHF. The CDR3 DNA sequence: TGCAGCGTACGGGCCTTCGGGGATTCACCCCTCCACTTT.

This clonotype has only a few counts. The CDR3 region has the DNA TGTGCCACCAGCAGAGATTCAGGGGAGACCCAGTACTTC. Translating gives CATSRDSGETQYF. The chain is built from TRBV15 and TRBJ2-5; D may be TRBD1 (5 bases). Germline CDR1 is LNHNV and CDR2 is YYDKDF (reference sequence). The V and J ends lost 0 bases and 5 bases respectively, with 7 bases between them. There are 13 residues in the CDR3.

The table lists this clonotype with a few counts. V gene TRBV12-3 or TRBV12-4 combines with J gene TRBJ1-6; D is uncertain. Between the trimmed V and J ends, which lost 1 base and 9 bases, there was a span of 7 bases. The CDR3 length is 13 residues. This CDR3 is CASSLERVSPLHF. The CDR3 nucleotides read TGTGCCAGCAGTTTAGAGAGGGTTTCACCCCTCCACTTT.

The rearrangement links TRBV11-2 to TRBJ2-7; TRBD2 agrees at 7 bases. Germline loops: CDR1 SGHAT, CDR2 FQNNGV. J lost 2 bases, V lost 6 bases, and 7 bases had no gene match. The CDR3 loop spans 14 amino acids. The CDR3 region is CASRLIAGPYEQYF. The CDR3 DNA is TGTGCCAGCAGATTAATAGCGGGCCCCTACGAGCAGTACTTC.

The chain links TRBV5-6 to TRBJ2-7; TRBD1 might be the D (6 bases). V lost 5 bases, J lost 0 bases, and 15 bases lay in between. CDR1 is SGHDT and CDR2 is YYEEEE in the germline V gene. The CDR3 has 15 residues. The DNA of the CDR3 is TGTGCCAGCAGTTTTGGGGACACAAGCTCCTACGAGCAGTACTTC. This encodes CASSFGDTSSYEQYF.

Ten or more counts support this clonotype. The CDR3 sequence: CASSLKTSSAYNEQFF. DNA of the CDR3: TGTGCCAGCAGTTTAAAGACTAGCTCGGCTTACAATGAGCAGTTCTTC. The rearrangement uses TRBV27 and TRBJ2-1, with 7 bases aligning to TRBD2. CDR3 size: 16 residues. Germline V gene data show CDR1 as MNHEY and CDR2 as SMNVEV (reference sequence). J gave up 4 bases and V 2 bases, and 8 bases lay outside the gene matches.

The sample holds many counts of this clonotype. J is TRBJ1-3 and V is TRBV25-1; D gene uncertain. V was pared by 7 bases and J by 0 bases, with 4 bases between. Looked up from germline, CDR1 is MGHDK and CDR2 is SYGVNS. This CDR3 has 12 amino acids. The CDR3 DNA follows: TGTGCCAGCATTAGCTCTGGAAACACCATATATTTT. Protein product: CASISSGNTIYF.

This clonotype turned up a few times. The rearrangement joins TRBV20-1 to TRBJ2-5; D might be TRBD2 (5 bases). The CDR3 loop spans 12 amino acids. V lost 6 bases, J lost 2 bases, and 10 bases lay in between. Germline V gene sequence: CDR1 DFQATT, CDR2 SNEGSKA (reference sequence). In DNA form, the CDR3 reads TGCAGTGCCAGCGGCATACAAGAGACCCAGTACTTC. This translates into CSASGIQETQYF.

This chain uses TRBV29-1 with TRBJ1-2, with 9 bases lining up with TRBD1. CDR3 length equals 16 residues. V lost 7 bases to trimming and J lost 5 bases; unmatched junction nucleotides: 17. Germline CDR1 SQVTM, CDR2 ANQGSEA. CDR3 coding DNA: TGCAGCGAGTACGCGCCACCGGGACAGGGTCGTTATGGCTACACCTTC. Its translation is CSEYAPPGQGRYGYTF.

The chain couples TRBV3-1 to TRBJ2-5, with a weak D call TRBD2 (6 bases). The CDR3 has 14 residues. The V end was cut by 4 bases, the J end by 4 bases, with 13 bases between. Germline assignment: CDR1 LGHDT and CDR2 YNNKEL (reference sequence). The CDR3 region has the DNA TGTGCCAGCAGCCCCAGACTAGTCCGAGAGACCCAGTACTTC. The encoded protein is CASSPRLVRETQYF.

The chain couples TRBV6-5 to TRBJ1-1, with D perhaps TRBD1 (5 bases). The V gene's germline CDR1 is MNHEY and CDR2 SVGAGI. CDR3 size: 15 residues. Trimming left V 2 bases short and J 6 bases short, with 16 bases between. The DNA for the CDR3 is TGTGCCAGCAGTTACCAGGGCAGGGATACGTCTGAAGCTTTCTTT. Translated: CASSYQGRDTSEAFF.

There are a few counts of this clonotype. The rearrangement uses TRBV11-2 and TRBJ2-2; the match to TRBD2 covers 8 bases. From germline, CDR1 is SGHAT and CDR2 FQNNGV. The CDR3 is 15 residues long. The trim removed 4 bases at V and 5 bases at J, leaving 6 bases unmatched. The CDR3 DNA sequence: TGTGCCAGCAGCTCCTCGCTAGCGGGTACCGGGGAGCTGTTTTTT. Translating gives CASSSSLAGTGELFF.

J is TRBJ2-7 and V is TRBV20-1, with a tentative D call TRBD1 (6 bases). Germline V lookup: CDR1 DFQATT, CDR2 SNEGSKA (reference sequence). CDR3 size: 14 residues. The chain's CDR3 is CRLTQGQGSYEQYF. The CDR3, as DNA: TGCAGGCTTACCCAGGGGCAGGGTTCTTACGAGCAGTACTTC.

The V gene is TRBV28, the J gene TRBJ1-4; 9 bases align to TRBD1. Per the germline V gene, CDR1 is MDHEN and CDR2 is SYDVKM. The CDR3 has 15 residues. V lost 5 bases, J lost 8 bases, and 9 bases stayed unmatched. In nucleotides, the CDR3 is TGTGCCAGCAGTACGTACAGGGGGCTCGGGGAAAAACTGTTTTTT. Protein sequence: CASSTYRGLGEKLFF.

J is TRBJ2-1 and V is TRBV20-1; 8 positions match TRBD1. The trim removed 2 bases at V and 2 bases at J, leaving 5 bases unmatched. This CDR3 has 15 residues. Germline-derived CDR1 and CDR2 are DFQATT and SNEGSKA (reference sequence). CDR3 sequence: CSARYRTGPYNEQFF. The CDR3 nucleotides are TGCAGTGCTAGATACCGGACAGGGCCCTACAATGAGCAGTTCTTC.

The J gene is TRBJ2-1, the V gene TRBV3-1; 7 positions agree with TRBD2. Trimming took 1 base from V and 7 from J; bases not matched to a gene: 4. The CDR3 consists of 14 residues. Germline assignment: CDR1 LGHDT and CDR2 YNNKEL (reference sequence). CDR3 DNA sequence: TGTGCCAGCAGCCAAGGGACCGGGAGGAATGAGCAGTTCTTC. This gives the protein CASSQGTGRNEQFF.

The chain combines TRBV15 with TRBJ2-3; TRBD1 is a possible D gene (6 bases). Per germline, CDR1 LNHNV and CDR2 YYDKDF (reference sequence). CDR3 length: 16 residues. V was trimmed by 0 bases and J by 2 bases, leaving 12 bases between them. CDR3 residues: CATSREYAGVTDTQYF. CDR3 DNA: TGTGCCACCAGCAGAGAATATGCAGGGGTCACAGATACGCAGTATTTT.

The chain joins TRBV28 to TRBJ2-7; maybe TRBD1 (5 bases). The ends were cut back, 3 bases at V and 7 bases at J, with 13 bases in the middle. The germline V gene has CDR1 MDHEN and CDR2 SYDVKM. CDR3 size: 13 residues. DNA for the CDR3: TGTGCCAGCAGTTTCAGCAGGGATCGAGAGCAGTACTTC. Translating it yields CASSFSRDREQYF.